The 27 T cell receptor beta chains in this list originate from one sample, sequenced in a study of identical twins. One entry per CDR3 protein results from TCRdb running MiXCR on the 5' RACE reads. The sample lists around 250,000 distinct CDR3 sequences, 12% occurring once. Another study also made use of these data, one on yellow fever vaccine responses in identical twins.

What was sequenced was memory (CD45RO+) T cells sorted from blood. The receptors were gathered from a young woman in good health.

This clonotype showed up many times. This chain connects TRBV6-1 to TRBJ1-6; D is possibly TRBD1 (5 bases). V was trimmed by 6 bases and J by 0 bases, leaving 12 bases between them. This CDR3 region has 16 residues. Germline-derived CDR1 and CDR2 are MNHNS and SASEGT. The CDR3 reads CASSRDRSSYNSPLHF. As DNA, the CDR3 is TGTGCCAGCAGCCGAGACAGAAGCTCCTATAATTCACCCCTCCACTTT.

This clonotype was found a few times. This chain uses TRBV3-1 with TRBJ2-7; D is possibly TRBD2 (6 bases). The CDR3 has 15 residues. Trimming shortened V by 1 base and J by 0 bases, and 10 bases separated the two germline ends. Germline CDR1 and CDR2: LGHDT and YNNKEL (reference sequence). CDR3 coding DNA: TGTGCCAGCAGCCAAGTTCATAGCGGCTCCTACGAGCAGTACTTC. Translated: CASSQVHSGSYEQYF.

This clonotype has just a few counts. The chain has TRBV10-3 and TRBJ1-2; unclear D gene. The CDR3 runs 16 residues. Per the germline V gene, CDR1 is ENHRY and CDR2 is SYGVKD. Trimming shortened V by 6 bases and J by 4 bases, and 21 bases separated the two germline ends. CDR3 coding DNA: TGTGCCATCAGGGGCCTTAAGCCCACTATAGGCTATGGCTACACCTTC. Its translation: CAIRGLKPTIGYGYTF.

This clonotype was seen many times. This chain joins TRBV20-1 and TRBJ2-1; D possibly corresponds to TRBD1 (6 bases). This CDR3 contains 15 residues. V was shortened by 3 bases and J by 2 bases, with 14 bases between the two germline ends. In germline, CDR1 is DFQATT, CDR2 SNEGSKA (reference sequence). In DNA form, the CDR3 reads TGCAGTGCTAGTAAGGGACACAGAGCCTACAATGAGCAGTTCTTC. Protein sequence: CSASKGHRAYNEQFF.

This clonotype was observed many times. The J gene is TRBJ1-5, the V gene TRBV5-1; D is unresolved. The V and J ends lost 0 bases and 2 bases respectively, with 9 bases between them. The germline V gene encodes CDR1 SGHRS and CDR2 YFSETQ. CDR3 length: 15 amino acids. The CDR3 region is CASSLAGTGNQPQHF. The CDR3 nucleotides are TGCGCCAGCAGCTTGGCCGGAACCGGCAATCAGCCCCAGCATTTT.

The chain has TRBV6-1 and TRBJ2-2, with a possible D match to TRBD2 (7 bases). The germline gives CDR1 MNHNS, CDR2 SASEGT. Trimming took off 6 bases at V and 4 bases at J, with 15 bases between the two ends. The CDR3 covers 15 residues. DNA for the CDR3: TGTGCCAGCAGAAGGGGGGGGCAAAGCACCGGGGAGCTGTTTTTT. Translation gives CASRRGGQSTGELFF.

This clonotype was counted ten times or more. This chain joins TRBV6-2 or TRBV6-3 and TRBJ2-1; TRBD2 matches at 9 bases. The CDR3 length is 15 residues. The germline gives CDR1 MNHEY, CDR2 SVGEGT. V dropped 5 bases and J dropped 6; count of bases not matched to a gene: 8. The CDR3 reads CASSRSGSRSNEQFF. In nucleotides, the CDR3 is TGTGCCAGCAGTCGTAGCGGGAGTAGGTCCAATGAGCAGTTCTTC.

The table lists this clonotype with a few counts. The chain has TRBV24-1 and TRBJ2-2, with 10 nucleotides matching TRBD1. The germline gives CDR1 KGHDR, CDR2 SFDVKD. V dropped 4 bases and J dropped 5; count of bases not matched to a gene: 9. The length of the CDR3 is 17 residues. The CDR3 DNA reads as TGTGCCACCAGTGAAAACCCGGGGACAGGGGAGACCGGGGAGCTGTTTTTT. As protein: CATSENPGTGETGELFF.

This clonotype was counted ten times or more. This chain joins TRBV12-3 or TRBV12-4 and TRBJ1-2, with a possible D match to TRBD1 (5 bases). V was clipped by 7 bases and J by 6 bases, with 6 bases between them. The CDR3 is 10 residues long. The CDR3 DNA follows: TGTGCCAGCAACAGGAATGGCTACACCTTC. It translates to CASNRNGYTF.

In this sample, this clonotype turned up a few times. This chain links TRBV29-1 with TRBJ1-4; D is unresolved. CDR1 is SQVTM and CDR2 is ANQGSEA in the germline V gene. This CDR3 contains 10 residues. The CDR3 loop is CSVLDEKLFF. CDR3 nucleotides: TGCAGTGTGCTGGATGAAAAACTGTTTTTT.

The rearrangement joins TRBV20-1 to TRBJ2-1; D is ambiguous. The V gene's germline CDR1 is DFQATT and CDR2 SNEGSKA (reference sequence). The germline V and J ends were trimmed by 6 bases and 2 bases, with 11 bases remaining between them. The CDR3 totals 13 residues. The CDR3 DNA reads TGCAGTGCAGGTACCCGGCCCTACAATGAGCAGTTCTTC. Translating gives CSAGTRPYNEQFF.

This clonotype was counted many times. This chain uses TRBV6-2 or TRBV6-3 with TRBJ2-1, with D possibly TRBD2 on 5 matching bases. There are 14 residues in the CDR3. Deletions cut 7 bases from V and 9 bases from J, with 19 bases between. Per the germline V gene, CDR1 is MNHEY and CDR2 is SVGEGT. The CDR3 is CASNIGAEVGEQFF. The CDR3 DNA is TGTGCCAGCAACATTGGAGCGGAGGTGGGTGAGCAGTTCTTC.

This clonotype was picked up a small number of times. The chain uses TRBV5-1 and TRBJ1-1, with a weak D call TRBD1 (6 bases). This CDR3 region has 14 residues. Germline-derived CDR1 and CDR2 are SGHRS and YFSETQ. Deletions cut 1 base from V and 4 bases from J, with 11 bases between. CDR3 residues: CASSLTLGGTEAFF. The CDR3 DNA reads as TGCGCCAGCAGCTTGACCCTAGGGGGCACTGAAGCTTTCTTT.

This rearrangement joins TRBV12-3 or TRBV12-4 to TRBJ2-1; a possible D gene is TRBD2 (5 bases). The CDR3 sequence is 15 residues long. The V end was cut by 6 bases, the J end by 7 bases, with 19 bases between. The CDR3 coding sequence is TGTGCCAGCAGCCTAACAACAGCGGAAGGGAATGAGCAGTTCTTC. As protein: CASSLTTAEGNEQFF.

This chain links TRBV9 with TRBJ2-7, with D possibly being TRBD2 (7 bases). Trimming took off 4 bases at V and 7 bases at J, with 18 bases between the two ends. Germline-derived CDR1 and CDR2 are SGDLS and YYNGEE. This CDR3 contains 14 residues. In DNA, the CDR3 is TGTGCCAGCAGCCCCCAAGGGGGGGCGGGGGAGCAGTACTTC. Its translation: CASSPQGGAGEQYF.

This clonotype occurred a few times. The chain couples TRBV20-1 to TRBJ2-5; 10 positions agree with TRBD2. Germline lookup yields CDR1 DFQATT and CDR2 SNEGSKA (reference sequence). This CDR3 has 16 amino acids. Germline trimming cut 5 bases from V and 1 base from J; bases unmatched to any gene: 10. The CDR3 is CSAESPLAGAQETQYF. CDR3 bases: TGCAGTGCTGAAAGCCCCCTAGCGGGGGCCCAAGAGACCCAGTACTTC.

The chain has TRBV6-2 or TRBV6-3 and TRBJ1-1; 8 nucleotides line up with TRBD1. Trimming removed 5 bases from V and 4 bases from J; junction bases left unmatched: 6. The CDR3 is made up of 14 amino acids. Per the germline V gene, CDR1 is MNHEY and CDR2 is SVGEGT. CDR3 sequence reads: CASSGRQGTTEAFF. The DNA of the CDR3 is TGTGCCAGCAGTGGAAGACAGGGGACCACTGAAGCTTTCTTT.

The rearrangement uses TRBV6-6 and TRBJ2-7; maybe TRBD2 (6 bases). Per the germline V gene, CDR1 is MNHNY and CDR2 is SVGAGI (reference sequence). The V end was cut by 5 bases, the J end by 8 bases, with 16 bases between. The CDR3 has 13 amino acids. The DNA of the CDR3 is TGTGCCAGCAGTCAGGAGGAGGGTTACCAGCAGTACTTC. It is translated as CASSQEEGYQQYF.

The V and J genes are TRBV2 and TRBJ1-6; D is unclear. Germline CDR1 is SNHLY and CDR2 is FYNNEI. V lost 2 bases to trimming and J lost 9 bases, with 8 bases between them. The CDR3 is 13 residues long. The CDR3 here is CASSEYGSSPLHF. CDR3 bases: TGTGCCAGCAGTGAATATGGGAGTTCACCCCTCCACTTT.

The V gene is TRBV7-2, the J gene TRBJ2-7; D is perhaps TRBD1 or TRBD2 (5 bases each). Per germline, CDR1 SGHTA and CDR2 FQGNSA. The CDR3 runs 14 residues. With 5 bases removed from V and 4 bases from J, the gap between germline ends came to 15 bases. CDR3 DNA sequence: TGTGCCAGCAGCCAGCGAGGGGCGAATTACGAGCAGTACTTC. This encodes CASSQRGANYEQYF.

This clonotype has just a few counts. Written as DNA, the CDR3 is TGTGCCAGCAGTTCCGAAGGGGGCGGGTACAATGAGCAGTTCTTC. This sequence encodes CASSSEGGGYNEQFF. The chain has TRBV6-5 and TRBJ2-1; 7 positions match TRBD1. CDR1 is MNHEY, CDR2 SVGAGI, per germline. The CDR3 totals 15 residues. Unmatched junction bases numbered 7, after V lost 4 bases and J lost 4 bases.

V and J are TRBV7-2 and TRBJ2-7, with 7 nucleotides matching TRBD2. This CDR3 has 14 residues. The J segment lost 1 base and the V segment lost 5 bases, leaving 5 bases of the junction unmatched. Germline V CDR1 and CDR2: SGHTA, FQGNSA. CDR3: CASSVWGGSYEQYF. The CDR3 nucleotides read TGTGCCAGCAGCGTCTGGGGGGGTTCCTACGAGCAGTACTTC.

This clonotype was observed a few times. The V call is TRBV5-1, the J call TRBJ2-7; D remains unclear. This CDR3 has 14 amino acids. Trimming removed 3 bases at V and 2 bases at J, with 12 bases between. Per germline, CDR1 SGHRS and CDR2 YFSETQ. In DNA, the CDR3 is TGCGCCAGCAGCTCAAATACTGGGACCTACGAGCAGTACTTC. Translating it yields CASSSNTGTYEQYF.

This clonotype was found a few times. V is TRBV5-1 and J is TRBJ2-7, with TRBD2 matching 13 bases. Germline CDR1 is SGHRS and CDR2 is YFSETQ. V dropped 0 bases and J dropped 3; count of bases not matched to a gene: 6. This CDR3 comprises 17 residues. CDR3 DNA sequence: TGCGCCAGCAGCTTGGGAGTCGGGACTAGCGGGATCTACGAGCAGTACTTC. Translation gives CASSLGVGTSGIYEQYF.

This chain connects TRBV7-9 to TRBJ2-5; possibly TRBD1 for D (7 bases). This CDR3 has 15 residues. V was pared by 1 base and J by 2 bases, with 11 bases between. CDR1 is SEHNR, CDR2 FQNEAQ, per germline (reference sequence). The CDR3 DNA sequence: TGTGCCAGCAGCTTAGAGCCAGGGGGGCAAGAGACCCAGTACTTC. It translates to CASSLEPGGQETQYF.

This clonotype has just a few counts. The V and J genes are TRBV5-1 and TRBJ2-5; TRBD1 matches at 10 bases. The J segment lost 5 bases and the V segment lost 6 bases, leaving 7 bases of the junction unmatched. Looked up from germline, CDR1 is SGHRS and CDR2 is YFSETQ. The CDR3 consists of 14 residues. CDR3 amino acids: CASTKTGGIETQYF. In nucleotides, the CDR3 is TGCGCCAGCACCAAGACAGGGGGCATCGAGACCCAGTACTTC.

This clonotype was recorded many times. The junction differs from germline at one of its ends, possibly a read error. V is TRBV6-2 or TRBV6-3 and J is TRBJ2-1, with 8 nucleotides matching TRBD1. Germline CDR1 and CDR2: MNHEY and SVGEGT. CDR3 size: 14 residues. CDR3 nucleotides: TGTGCCAGCAGTGACTCGAACCGACAGGGGATGACGTTCTTC. Its protein is CASSDSNRQGMTFF.